This T cell receptor (beta chain) comes out of a study of vaccination effects on CD4 cells after COVID-19. Points from the study as a whole: Just 1 of 255 vaccine-induced clones in healthy recipients was cross-reactive.

About this clone: Its specificity is unknown.

V lost 3 bases to trimming and J lost 8 bases, with 19 bases between them. Germline CDR1 is MNHEY and CDR2 is SVGAGI. The CDR3 is made up of 16 amino acids. The method was immunoSEQ multiplex PCR; TCRdb's version includes in-frame clones alone and lacks a portion of them. Of around 60,000 clones in the sample, about 74% are singletons; the top ten hold around 3.3%. After more than 8 days in culture, the CD4+ T cells were isolated. Researchers swapped half the medium for IL-2 medium on both days 3 and 7. The chain has TRBV6-5 and TRBJ1-4, with D possibly TRBD1 on 5 matching bases. The specimen comprised CD4+ T cells from PBMCs cultured without peptide, sampled before COVID-19 vaccination. The sequence came from a human donor who received a COVID-19 vaccine. DNA of the CDR3: TGTGCCAGCAGTTATCATCGTGGCAGGGCGGGAGAAAAACTGTTTTTT. It translates to CASSYHRGRAGEKLFF.